The 12 T cell receptor beta chains below come from one sample, sequenced in a study of blood T cell repertoires in COVID-19. This table comes from immunoSEQ multiplex PCR, and its TCRdb copy is limited to in-frame clones, with some not included. This sample yields over 50,000 clones, of which around 87% are seen a single time; roughly 14% belongs to the top ten. Sequencing was performed on peripheral blood. The receptor source for this set is a human donor in a cohort sampled during active COVID-19.

This clone has only one observation. The chain joins TRBV4-2 to TRBJ1-2; 8 positions agree with TRBD1. The V gene end was trimmed by 0 bases and the J gene end by 4 bases; junction bases not matched to a gene: 7. The CDR3 length is 16 residues. Germline V gene data show CDR1 as LGHNA and CDR2 as YNFKEQ. This chain's CDR3 is CASSQDKTGEGYGYTF. CDR3 bases: TGTGCCAGCAGCCAAGATAAGACAGGGGAGGGCTATGGCTACACCTTC.

V and J are TRBV18 and TRBJ2-1; no reliable D call. The CDR3 runs to 13 residues. The V and J ends lost 2 bases and 5 bases respectively, with 7 bases between them. Germline CDR1 KGHSH, CDR2 LQKENI. The CDR3 DNA is TGTGCCAGCTCACCAGCAGTTCACAATGAGCAGTTCTTC. This codes for CASSPAVHNEQFF.

This rearrangement joins TRBV27 to TRBJ2-1; 14 bases are shared with TRBD2. This CDR3 has 15 amino acids. The germline V gene has CDR1 MNHEY and CDR2 SMNVEV (reference sequence). V lost 5 bases, J lost 8 bases, and 5 bases stayed unmatched. For the CDR3, the DNA is TGTGCCAGCAGTCGACTAGCGGGAGGGTTCGATGAGCAGTTCTTC. Protein: CASSRLAGGFDEQFF.

This clone was detected a few times. The V and J genes are TRBV27 and TRBJ2-3, with TRBD1 as a possible D gene (6 bases). From germline, CDR1 is MNHEY and CDR2 SMNVEV (reference sequence). V was shortened by 0 bases and J by 3 bases, with 13 bases between the two germline ends. CDR3 length: 16 amino acids. The CDR3 nucleotides read TGTGCCAGCAGTTTATCAGGAACAGGGAAGACAGATACGCAGTATTTT. Protein sequence: CASSLSGTGKTDTQYF.

This chain connects TRBV7-2 to TRBJ2-7; perhaps TRBD2 as D (5 bases). CDR1 and CDR2 (germline): SGHTA, FQGNSA. Deletions cut 5 bases from V and 6 bases from J, with 14 bases between. This CDR3 is 13 amino acids long. The CDR3 loop is CASSLGRPSEQYF. CDR3 nucleotides: TGTGCCAGCAGCCTGGGGAGACCCAGCGAGCAGTACTTC.

This clone has just a few counts. V gene TRBV30 combines with J gene TRBJ1-3; 8 bases are a match to TRBD1. J lost 4 bases, V lost 3 bases, and 14 bases had no gene match. Germline CDR1 is GTSNPN and CDR2 is SVGIG (reference sequence). CDR3 length: 17 residues. CDR3 loop: CAWSHWPRQGHGNTIYF. The DNA for the CDR3 is TGTGCCTGGAGCCACTGGCCCCGACAGGGGCACGGAAACACCATATATTTT.

The V and J genes are TRBV7-3 and TRBJ2-3; 10 bases match TRBD2. Germline V lookup: CDR1 SGHTA, CDR2 FQGTGA. J was trimmed by 4 bases and V by 3 bases; bases with no gene match: 4. CDR3 length: 15 residues. The DNA for the CDR3 is TGTGCCAGCAGCTTGCTAGCGGGAGTACCAGATACGCAGTATTTT. Protein sequence: CASSLLAGVPDTQYF.

This chain joins TRBV7-9 and TRBJ1-5; D not resolved. V was shortened by 4 bases and J by 9 bases, with 10 bases between the two germline ends. The germline V gene encodes CDR1 SEHNR and CDR2 FQNEAQ (reference sequence). This CDR3 region has 12 residues. DNA of the CDR3: TGTGCCAGCAGCTCAAGGGAGCGGCCCCAGCATTTT. Translating it yields CASSSRERPQHF.

The rearrangement links TRBV5-1 to TRBJ2-1; 7 bases line up with TRBD1. This CDR3 is built from 12 residues. V lost 5 bases, J lost 8 bases, and 4 bases stayed unmatched. CDR1 is SGHRS and CDR2 is YFSETQ in the germline V gene. CDR3 in amino acids: CASSLQGYEQFF. The DNA for the CDR3 is TGCGCCAGCAGTCTACAGGGGTATGAGCAGTTCTTC.

The V call is TRBV4-1, the J call TRBJ2-5; the D is unclear. This CDR3 has 14 residues. The germline V gene has CDR1 MGHRA and CDR2 YSYEKL. The V end was cut by 1 base, the J end by 1 base, with 7 bases between. In DNA, the CDR3 is TGCGCCAGCAGCCAAGGGCCCGCCCAAGAGACCCAGTACTTC. Amino acid sequence: CASSQGPAQETQYF.

The genes are TRBV4-1 and TRBJ2-1; D call uncertain. CDR3 size: 14 residues. In germline, CDR1 is MGHRA, CDR2 YSYEKL. The V gene lost 6 bases and the J gene lost 7 bases, with 16 bases spanning the gap. CDR3 region: CASRSGGVQNEQFF. The CDR3 DNA reads as TGCGCCAGCAGATCTGGTGGAGTACAAAATGAGCAGTTCTTC.

This chain uses TRBV29-1 with TRBJ2-3, with TRBD1 as a possible D gene (5 bases). V was clipped by 6 bases and J by 4 bases, with 11 bases between them. Germline V gives CDR1 SQVTM, CDR2 ANQGSEA. This CDR3 comprises 12 residues. CDR3 sequence reads: CSVAPGPDTQYF. CDR3 DNA sequence: TGCAGCGTGGCTCCAGGGCCAGATACGCAGTATTTT.